Each of the 21 T cell receptor beta chains below was sequenced from the same sample in a study of blood T cell repertoires in COVID-19 (dated by TCRdb to the early 2020s). The receptor library was made with the immunoSEQ multiplex PCR assay. Not all clones reach the TCRdb copy of this immuneACCESS table, which keeps in-frame sequences only. Checked studies attribute under half of the gap to unresolved V genes and leave the rest unexplained. The sample has about 190,000 clones on record, approximately 91% of them singletons. The leading ten clones occupy roughly 6.7% of the sample. The source material was peripheral blood. Every receptor here comes from a man in his forties with acute or convalescent COVID-19.

The chain joins TRBV10-2 to TRBJ1-1; D is perhaps TRBD1 (5 bases). V lost 1 base and J 10 bases, leaving 13 bases between the germline ends. The CDR3 consists of 13 residues. Per germline, CDR1 WSHSY and CDR2 SAAADI. The CDR3 sequence: CASSELGRGGAFF. The CDR3 coding sequence is TGCGCCAGCAGTGAGTTAGGACGGGGGGGAGCTTTCTTT.

The chain carries TRBV9 and TRBJ1-1, with 7 bases that match TRBD1. The ends lost 3 bases at V and 0 bases at J; junction bases unmatched: 8. Germline CDR1 is SGDLS and CDR2 is YYNGEE. This CDR3 spans 16 amino acids. As DNA, the CDR3 is TGTGCCAGCAGCGCTGACCCCGGGACAGTGAACACTGAAGCTTTCTTT. This codes for CASSADPGTVNTEAFF.

The chain is built from TRBV5-5 and TRBJ2-3; 8 bases align to TRBD1. V trimming: 0 bases; J trimming: 0 bases; junction bases outside the gene matches: 9. Germline V CDR1 and CDR2: SGHKS, YYEKEE (reference sequence). The CDR3 contains 18 residues. In DNA form, the CDR3 reads TGTGCCAGCAGCTTGGTCCCCGGGACAGGAGAGAGCACAGATACGCAGTATTTT. It is translated as CASSLVPGTGESTDTQYF.

CDR3 in amino acids: CASTEESVDNEQFF. The CDR3, as DNA: TGTGCCTCAACTGAGGAGTCGGTGGACAATGAGCAGTTCTTC. The chain carries TRBV5-5 and TRBJ2-1, with D unresolved. The V end lost 10 bases, the J end lost 5 bases, and 19 bases lay between the germline ends. Germline V gene sequence: CDR1 SGHKS, CDR2 YYEKEE (reference sequence). The CDR3 length is 14 residues.

The V call is TRBV27, the J call TRBJ2-1; 10 positions agree with TRBD1. V shed 4 bases and J 6 bases; nucleotides not matched to a gene: 6. CDR1 and CDR2 from the germline V gene are MNHEY and SMNVEV (reference sequence). The CDR3 runs to 15 residues. The CDR3 DNA sequence: TGTGCCAGCAGTTCCCCCGGGACAGGGGTCAATGAGCAGTTCTTC. Its translation is CASSSPGTGVNEQFF.

This clone was picked up one time. The chain is built from TRBV7-8 and TRBJ2-5; no definite D call. Germline V gene lookup returns CDR1 SGHVS and CDR2 FQNEAQ. The CDR3 has 13 residues. V shed 6 bases and J shed 1 base, with 9 bases lying between them. CDR3 in amino acids: CASSPLLQETQYF. In DNA form, the CDR3 reads TGTGCCAGCAGTCCACTCCTCCAAGAGACCCAGTACTTC.

The chain is built from TRBV30 and TRBJ2-3, with D maybe TRBD2 (6 bases). V was clipped by 6 bases and J by 2 bases, with 18 bases between them. Germline lookup yields CDR1 GTSNPN and CDR2 SVGIG (reference sequence). This CDR3 comprises 15 residues. The CDR3: CACPILGGFTDTQYF. Here the CDR3 DNA reads TGTGCCTGTCCCATCCTCGGGGGATTCACAGATACGCAGTATTTT.

The chain recombines TRBV9 with TRBJ1-1, with 7 nucleotides matching TRBD1. Germline V gives CDR1 SGDLS, CDR2 YYNGEE. The trim removed 4 bases at V and 1 base at J, leaving 7 bases unmatched. The length of the CDR3 is 15 residues. CDR3 in DNA: TGTGCCAGCAGCCCACAGGGGCCCCCGAACACTGAAGCTTTCTTT. It codes for CASSPQGPPNTEAFF.

The gene calls are TRBV5-1 and TRBJ2-5; D is undetermined. There are 12 residues in the CDR3. V was trimmed by 1 base and J by 3 bases, leaving 4 bases between them. Per the germline V gene, CDR1 is SGHRS and CDR2 is YFSETQ. The CDR3 DNA is TGCGCCAGCAGCTTGACTAAAGAGACCCAGTACTTC. Protein sequence: CASSLTKETQYF.

This chain joins TRBV5-4 and TRBJ2-2, with D maybe TRBD2 (6 bases). This CDR3 is 16 amino acids long. V lost 0 bases and J lost 3, with 12 bases in between. Germline loops: CDR1 SGHNT, CDR2 YYREEE (reference sequence). In DNA, the CDR3 is TGTGCCAGCAGCTTGGCGGAGGGGCGGGACACCGGGGAGCTGTTTTTT. The encoded protein is CASSLAEGRDTGELFF.

This chain connects TRBV27 to TRBJ2-7; the D gene is possibly TRBD1 (5 bases). This CDR3 comprises 11 residues. Trimming pared 8 bases from V and 5 bases from J, leaving 10 bases between. Germline values: CDR1 MNHEY, CDR2 SMNVEV (reference sequence). CDR3 coding DNA: TGTGCCAGCGGGGCTTATGACGAGCAGTACTTC. It is translated as CASGAYDEQYF.

The V and J genes are TRBV5-1 and TRBJ2-7; maybe TRBD1 (5 bases). This CDR3 spans 14 amino acids. The germline CDR1 and CDR2 sequences are SGHRS and YFSETQ. With 0 bases removed from V and 4 bases from J, the gap between germline ends came to 11 bases. CDR3 bases: TGCGCCAGCAGCTTGGACAGGTTAACGTACGAGCAGTACTTC. It encodes CASSLDRLTYEQYF. The whole variable domain, filled in from reference TRBV5-1 and TRBJ2-7, reads KAGVTQTPRYLIKTRGQQVTLSCSPISGHRSVSWYQQTPGQGLQFLFEYFSETQRNKGNFPGRFSGRQFSNSRSEMNVSTLELGDSALYLCASSLDRLTYEQYFGPGTRLTVT.

The gene calls are TRBV27 and TRBJ2-6; the D is unclear. This CDR3 is built from 14 residues. V dropped 6 bases and J dropped 0 bases, with 6 bases sitting between them. Germline CDR1 reads MNHEY; CDR2 reads SMNVEV (reference sequence). This CDR3 is CASSRLSGANVLTF. CDR3 coding DNA: TGTGCCAGCAGCCGTCTCTCTGGGGCCAACGTCCTGACTTTC.

V and J are TRBV7-2 and TRBJ2-7; TRBD1 agrees at 8 bases. CDR1 is SGHTA, CDR2 FQGNSA, per germline. The CDR3 is made up of 16 amino acids. V was pared by 3 bases and J by 5 bases, with 12 bases of the junction left unmatched. CDR3 residues: CASSLRQGAVFDEQYF. CDR3 DNA: TGTGCCAGCAGCTTGAGGCAGGGGGCGGTTTTTGACGAGCAGTACTTC.

This clone has only one observation. The chain joins TRBV6-4 to TRBJ2-7; TRBD1 agrees at 8 bases. Germline values: CDR1 MRHNA, CDR2 SNTAGT. The CDR3 totals 15 residues. With V trimmed by 2 bases and J by 4 bases, 7 bases remained unmatched. CDR3: CASSDADRGMYEQYF. CDR3 DNA: TGTGCCAGCAGTGACGCCGACAGGGGAATGTACGAGCAGTACTTC.

Only a few counts were recorded for this clone. The chain uses TRBV5-1 and TRBJ1-2; possibly TRBD1 for D (5 bases). Germline V gene data show CDR1 as SGHRS and CDR2 as YFSETQ. V lost 2 bases and J lost 8, with 16 bases in between. This CDR3 region has 14 residues. CDR3 protein: CASSFEGRAEGYTF. DNA of the CDR3: TGCGCCAGCAGCTTTGAAGGCAGGGCGGAAGGCTACACCTTC. Variable domain in full (rest from reference TRBV5-1 and TRBJ1-2): KAGVTQTPRYLIKTRGQQVTLSCSPISGHRSVSWYQQTPGQGLQFLFEYFSETQRNKGNFPGRFSGRQFSNSRSEMNVSTLELGDSALYLCASSFEGRAEGYTFGSGTRLTVV.

This clone has just one count. J is TRBJ2-7 and V is TRBV13; 10 positions match TRBD2. V gave up 5 bases and J gave up 1 base; unmatched junction bases: 2. This CDR3 has 14 amino acids. The germline V gene has CDR1 PRHDT and CDR2 FYEKMQ (reference sequence). The CDR3, as DNA: TGTGCCAGCAGCCTTAGCGGGGGGTCCTACGAGCAGTACTTC. This codes for CASSLSGGSYEQYF.

The J gene is TRBJ1-1, the V gene TRBV10-3; D is possibly TRBD1 (6 bases). The CDR3 covers 12 residues. Germline CDR1 ENHRY, CDR2 SYGVKD. Trimming stripped 10 bases from V and 0 bases from J, with 9 bases between. The CDR3: CATGTLNTEAFF. The CDR3 DNA is TGTGCCACCGGGACACTGAACACTGAAGCTTTCTTT.

V is TRBV6-1 and J is TRBJ1-1; tentative D call: TRBD1 (6 bases). With 2 bases removed from V and 1 base from J, the gap between germline ends came to 17 bases. This CDR3 has 17 amino acids. Germline loops: CDR1 MNHNS, CDR2 SASEGT. The CDR3 sequence: CASSERGGGVRNTEAFF. The CDR3 region has the DNA TGTGCCAGCAGTGAAAGGGGAGGGGGAGTCCGGAACACTGAAGCTTTCTTT.

The chain links TRBV6-4 to TRBJ2-1, with 8 bases that match TRBD1. CDR3 length equals 16 residues. Germline CDR1 is MRHNA and CDR2 is SNTAGT. After removal of 2 bases from V and 3 bases from J, the junction contained 6 bases not matched to a gene. The CDR3 region is CASSDEDRVGYNEQFF. The CDR3 DNA sequence: TGTGCCAGCAGTGACGAGGACAGGGTTGGCTACAATGAGCAGTTCTTC.

A single count supports this clone. This chain connects TRBV27 to TRBJ2-5, with 7 bases aligning to TRBD1. With 10 bases clipped from V and 4 bases from J, the junction kept 12 bases outside the gene matches. Germline V gene sequence: CDR1 MNHEY, CDR2 SMNVEV (reference sequence). This CDR3 contains 14 residues. DNA of the CDR3: TGTGCCACTACGGACAGGCCAGGTGGAGAGACCCAGTACTTC. Translation: CATTDRPGGETQYF.